Only a few counts were recorded for the clone carrying this T cell receptor (beta chain). Its antigen is as yet unknown. The CDR3 is 14 residues long. Looked up from germline, CDR1 is SGHTA and CDR2 is FQGNSA. Trimming stripped 5 bases from V and 5 bases from J, with 15 bases between. A second about 7 to 12 cycle PCR used barcoded and J-beta primers. MiXCR, applied by TCRdb to the 5' RACE reads, yields one record per CDR3 protein. The sample includes 780,000 or so distinct CDR3 sequences, roughly three fifths seen only once; the top ten take about 26%. Each donor gave 9 to 10 milliliters of peripheral blood. The data derive from a study of blood T cells in healthy people across ages. Study-level background: Template switching captured about one barcoded beta molecule per two T cells.

Points from the study as a whole: Changes in expanded clonotypes were possibly confounded, as the CMV status of donors was unknown.

The V gene is TRBV7-2, the J gene TRBJ2-5; possible D gene TRBD1, 6 bases. What was sequenced was blood. This clonotype originated in a man between 35 and 55 years old in good health. CDR3 in amino acids: CASSAARGAETQYF. CDR3 nucleotides: TGTGCCAGCAGCGCAGCCAGGGGCGCGGAGACCCAGTACTTC.